This T cell receptor beta chain was captured by sequencing in a study of T cells in localized non-small cell lung cancer. The ends were cut back, 1 base at V and 3 bases at J, with 6 bases in the middle. The CDR3 extends over 14 amino acids. Germline assignment: CDR1 SGHNT and CDR2 YENEEA. Findings and limits, study-wide: A median of about 54 of the top 100 tumor clones appeared in adjacent lung, which was paired and uninvolved. Maximal T cell clonality occurred in uninvolved adjacent lung, with tumor ranking below it.

Only in-frame clones appear in the TCRdb table, and some are missing; sequencing was by immunoSEQ multiplex PCR. This sample has 3,000 to 4,000 clones; approximately 20% occur once, and the top ten carry roughly 5%. Judged by abundance, this clone is medium-sized. Its matching antigen is unknown. This specimen was lung tumor tissue, taken before any cancer treatment. The TCR originated in a female donor of 60 years or more with stage II lung adenocarcinoma. This chain uses TRBV11-3 with TRBJ1-4; maybe TRBD1 (6 bases). CDR3 protein: CASSLGTANEKLFF. CDR3 nucleotide sequence: TGTGCCAGCAGCTTAGGGACAGCTAATGAAAAACTGTTTTTT.